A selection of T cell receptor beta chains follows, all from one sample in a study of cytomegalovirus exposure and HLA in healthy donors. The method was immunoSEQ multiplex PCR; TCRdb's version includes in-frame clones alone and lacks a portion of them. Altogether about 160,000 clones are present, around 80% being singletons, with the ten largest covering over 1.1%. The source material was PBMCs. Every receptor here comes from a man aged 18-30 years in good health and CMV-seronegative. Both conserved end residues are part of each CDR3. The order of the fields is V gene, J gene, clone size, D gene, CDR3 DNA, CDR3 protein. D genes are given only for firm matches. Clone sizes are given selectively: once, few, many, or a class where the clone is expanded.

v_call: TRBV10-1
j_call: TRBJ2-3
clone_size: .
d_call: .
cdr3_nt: TGCGCCAGCAGTGAGTCGGGCGGGCCAGATACGCAGTATTTT
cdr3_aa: CASSESGGPDTQYF

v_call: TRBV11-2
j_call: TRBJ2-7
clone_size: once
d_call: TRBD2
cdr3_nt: TGTGCCAGCAGGATGATAGCGGGAGGGCCCTCCTACGAGCAGTACTTC
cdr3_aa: CASRMIAGGPSYEQYF

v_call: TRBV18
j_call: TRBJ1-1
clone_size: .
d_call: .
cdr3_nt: TGTGCCAGCTCACCACCCTGGGGCCTGGGGAACACTGAAGCTTTCTTT
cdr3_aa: CASSPPWGLGNTEAFF

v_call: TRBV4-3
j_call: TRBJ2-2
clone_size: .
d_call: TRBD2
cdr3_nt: TGCGCCAGCAGCCAAGCGGGAGGGTTCACCGGGGAGCTGTTTTTT
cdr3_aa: CASSQAGGFTGELFF

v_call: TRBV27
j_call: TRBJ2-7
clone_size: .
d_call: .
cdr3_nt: TGTGCCAGCAGGCGGGAGCAGTACTTC
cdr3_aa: CASRREQYF

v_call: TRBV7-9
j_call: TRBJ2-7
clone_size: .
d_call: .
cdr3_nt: TGTGCCAGCAGCCTCCGGGACACCTCGTACGAGCAGTACTTC
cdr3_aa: CASSLRDTSYEQYF

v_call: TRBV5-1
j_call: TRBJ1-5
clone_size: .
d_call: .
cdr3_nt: TGCGCCAGCAGCCGCTCAAAGGGGGGGGTTAGCAATCAGCCCCAGCATTTT
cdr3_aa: CASSRSKGGVSNQPQHF

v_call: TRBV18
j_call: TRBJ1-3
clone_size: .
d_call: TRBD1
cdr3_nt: TGTGCCAGCTCACCATCAACAGGGGGCTCTGGAAACACCATATATTTT
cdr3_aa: CASSPSTGGSGNTIYF

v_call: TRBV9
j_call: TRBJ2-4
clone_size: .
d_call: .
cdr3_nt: TGTGCCAGCAGCCAGGGGTCGTTACTGGCCAAAAACATTCAGTACTTC
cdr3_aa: CASSQGSLLAKNIQYF

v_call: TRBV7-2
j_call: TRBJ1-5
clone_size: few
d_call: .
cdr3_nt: TGTGCCAGCAGCTTATACAACAATCAGCCCCAGCATTTT
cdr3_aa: CASSLYNNQPQHF

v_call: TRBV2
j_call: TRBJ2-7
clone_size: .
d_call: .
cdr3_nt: TGTGCCAGCCAGAGGGTAGACGAGCAGTACTTC
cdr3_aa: CASQRVDEQYF

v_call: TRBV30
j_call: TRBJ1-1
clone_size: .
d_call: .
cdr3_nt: TGTGCCTGGAGGACACAGCTCCAGAAAGCTTTCTTT
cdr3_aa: CAWRTQLQKAFF

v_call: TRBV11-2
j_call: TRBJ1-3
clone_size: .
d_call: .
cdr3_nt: TGTGCCAGCAGGCTGACAGCGCTCCGAAACACCATATATTTT
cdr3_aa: CASRLTALRNTIYF

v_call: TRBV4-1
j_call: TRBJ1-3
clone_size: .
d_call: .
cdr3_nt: TGCGCCAGCAGTCCCCTGGGGCACTCTGGAAACACCATATATTTT
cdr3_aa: CASSPLGHSGNTIYF

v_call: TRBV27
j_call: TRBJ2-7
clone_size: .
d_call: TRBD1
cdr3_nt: TGTGCCAGCAGTTATCGACAGGGTACCTACGAGCAGTACTTC
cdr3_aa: CASSYRQGTYEQYF